The rows below give T cell receptor beta chains drawn from one sample of a study of T cell responses to AZD1222 COVID-19 vaccine. Clones were read by immunoSEQ multiplex PCR, and TCRdb kept only the in-frame ones, dropping some. The sample records about 160,000 clones, almost 90% being singletons. The sample consisted of peripheral blood, taken on day 0 of AZD1222 vaccination. The source of these receptors is an adult in good health. Both conserved end residues are part of each CDR3. Fields, in order: clone size, CDR3 length, V gene, D gene, J gene, CDR3 DNA, CDR3 protein. D genes are given only for firm matches. A row's size may be missing; if present it is once, few, many or a size class.

clone_size: .
cdr3_length: 14
v_call: TRBV5-4
d_call: .
j_call: TRBJ1-2
cdr3_nt: TGTGCCAGCAGCACTGGACGGACGCTCTATGGCTACACCTTC
cdr3_aa: CASSTGRTLYGYTF

clone_size: .
cdr3_length: 12
v_call: TRBV12-3/TRBV12-4
d_call: .
j_call: TRBJ1-2
cdr3_nt: TGTGCCAGCAGCCAAAAGCGGGCTGGCTACACCTTC
cdr3_aa: CASSQKRAGYTF

clone_size: .
cdr3_length: 11
v_call: TRBV2
d_call: .
j_call: TRBJ1-1
cdr3_nt: TGTGCCACCAAAGGGGGGACTGAAGCTTTCTTT
cdr3_aa: CATKGGTEAFF

clone_size: .
cdr3_length: 17
v_call: TRBV11-2
d_call: TRBD2
j_call: TRBJ2-1
cdr3_nt: TGTGCCAGCAGCTTAGGGACTAGCGGGAGGGGGGACAATGAGCAGTTCTTC
cdr3_aa: CASSLGTSGRGDNEQFF

clone_size: .
cdr3_length: 15
v_call: TRBV6-2/TRBV6-3
d_call: .
j_call: TRBJ1-5
cdr3_nt: TGTGCCAGCAGTTTGGGAGGGAATAGCAATCAGCCCCAGCATTTT
cdr3_aa: CASSLGGNSNQPQHF

clone_size: .
cdr3_length: 16
v_call: TRBV10-2
d_call: .
j_call: TRBJ1-6
cdr3_nt: TGCGCCAGCAGTGTCTTTAGCCCGGGTTTGGATTCACCCCTCCACTTT
cdr3_aa: CASSVFSPGLDSPLHF

clone_size: .
cdr3_length: 15
v_call: TRBV2
d_call: TRBD1
j_call: TRBJ1-2
cdr3_nt: TGTGCCAGCAGTCCAGGACAGGGGGGTTACTATGGCTACACCTTC
cdr3_aa: CASSPGQGGYYGYTF

clone_size: .
cdr3_length: 13
v_call: TRBV30
d_call: TRBD1
j_call: TRBJ1-6
cdr3_nt: TGTGCCTGGTGGGACAGGGGGAGTTCACCCCTCCACTTT
cdr3_aa: CAWWDRGSSPLHF

clone_size: .
cdr3_length: 18
v_call: TRBV7-6
d_call: TRBD1
j_call: TRBJ2-6
cdr3_nt: TGTGCCAGCAGCCCAGAGACAGGGGGGTACTCTGGGGCCAACGTCCTGACTTTC
cdr3_aa: CASSPETGGYSGANVLTF

clone_size: .
cdr3_length: 16
v_call: TRBV7-2
d_call: TRBD1
j_call: TRBJ1-6
cdr3_nt: TGTGCCAGCAGCCCTTGGCGGGACAGGGGGTTATCACCCCTCCACTTT
cdr3_aa: CASSPWRDRGLSPLHF

clone_size: .
cdr3_length: 14
v_call: TRBV7-2
d_call: .
j_call: TRBJ1-3
cdr3_nt: TGTGCCAGCAGCTCCGTCTTACCTGGAAACACCATATATTTT
cdr3_aa: CASSSVLPGNTIYF

clone_size: .
cdr3_length: 13
v_call: TRBV12-3/TRBV12-4
d_call: .
j_call: TRBJ1-1
cdr3_nt: TGTGCCAGCAGACTCGGGGATGGTACTGAAGCTTTCTTT
cdr3_aa: CASRLGDGTEAFF

clone_size: once
cdr3_length: 19
v_call: TRBV2
d_call: TRBD1
j_call: TRBJ1-6
cdr3_nt: TGTGCCAGCAGACAAAGTGGGGGACAGGGGGCGATAAATAATTCACCCCTCCACTTT
cdr3_aa: CASRQSGGQGAINNSPLHF

clone_size: .
cdr3_length: 16
v_call: TRBV7-9
d_call: .
j_call: TRBJ2-1
cdr3_nt: TGTGCCAGCAGCGATAACTACTTAACCTCCTACAATGAGCAGTTCTTC
cdr3_aa: CASSDNYLTSYNEQFF